This paragraph covers one TCR beta chain sequence. What antigen it recognizes has not been identified. Base qualities are missing; no much larger clone stands one base away. From the cysteine through the phenylalanine, the CDR3 covers 11 amino acids. Only the CDR3 DNA is retained, 33 bases long and in frame from the first base. Cut back by 6 bases and 12 bases, the V and J ends lie 15 bases apart. CDR1 and CDR2 are drawn from the germline V gene: MDHEN, SYDVKM. The sample originates from a study of blood T cell repertoires in COVID-19 (dated by TCRdb to about 2020). General notes on the study: The collaborator samples originated in the United States, Italy and Spain and spanned the acute and convalescent phases of COVID-19. The material from the prospective study consisted of cDNA or gDNA derived from T cells, B-cell-depleted T cells, or PBMCs. Deeply sampled blood TCRbeta repertoires from subjects exposed to, actively infected with, or recovered from COVID-19 were included in the dataset. The repertoires were made available in a free public database intended to serve as a resource for research on the immune response to SARS-CoV-2. The samples were drawn from two sources: the first 160 participants of the ongoing ImmuneRACE study, and 1,200 or so subjects contributed by 6 global collaborators. The sample metadata nearly always contained a de-identified subject ID, COVID-19 status, age in years and sex. Where available, HLA class I and class II types were taken from metadata supplied by the sample provider and were not determined by assay-based typing.

On the study overall, not on this receptor specifically: How much clinical and demographic metadata was included differed by source and by participant, and the metadata was provided uncurated.

Participants in the prospective study were aged 18 to 89 years, lived in under 30 United States geographic areas, and enrolled through a virtual design. In the prospective study, participants were assigned to cohorts based on the clinical history participants reported in a screening survey and a study questionnaire. In the prospective study, whole blood, serum and a nasopharyngeal or oropharyngeal swab were collected from each participant by mobile phlebotomists. Additional blood draws and questionnaires over an approximately 2-month period could optionally be provided by prospective study participants. Before DNA extraction, blood samples from the prospective study were shipped at room temperature or frozen. TCRbeta CDR3 regions were amplified from genomic DNA using the immunoSEQ Assay, a bias-controlled multiplex PCR. The authors processed their data as follows. The number of nucleated cells in each sample was estimated from the amplification of reference gene primers within the assay. To quantify the absolute abundance of each unique TCRbeta CDR3 rearrangement, sequence reads were collapsed and filtered. For each sample, productive Simpson clonality was calculated by taking the square root of Simpson's diversity index across productive rearrangements. TCRdb retrieved this table from immuneACCESS and kept in-frame rearrangements only. Not all clones are present; in checked studies, unresolved V genes account for under half, and no reason is known for the remainder. From that table come the V and J calls and clone size; the DNA was used to work out D and trimming. For this sample there are some 140,000 clones; almost 85% appear just once. 4.5% to 6% of the sample comes from the top ten.

The sequenced sample consisted of PBMCs or T cells enriched from blood (not recorded which). This clonotype was sampled from a man aged 40-49 years with acute COVID-19. Rearrangement joined TRBV28 to TRBJ2-7, with no D gene named confidently. The sequence in DNA is TGTGCCAGCAGCTTCACCCGGCGGTTGTACTTC. This sequence encodes CASSFTRRLYF.